Each of the 2 T cell receptor beta chains below was sequenced from the same sample in a study of blood T cells in healthy people across ages. Next came a second PCR, run for roughly 6 to 11 cycles, which used a sample-barcoded 5' primer along with a J-beta primer mix. TCRdb ran MiXCR on the 5' RACE reads and lists one entry per CDR3 protein. Of more than 800,000 distinct CDR3 sequences in the sample, 25% to 30% were seen once. The sample comprised blood. The receptors stem from a woman older than 75 in good health.

This clonotype appeared many times. The rearrangement joins TRBV20-1 to TRBJ1-1; D gene unclear. The germline CDR1 and CDR2 sequences are DFQATT and SNEGSKA (reference sequence). The germline V and J ends were trimmed by 6 bases and 1 base, with 15 bases remaining between them. There are 14 residues in the CDR3. CDR3 sequence: CSATIPPGNTEAFF. The CDR3 nucleotides read TGCAGTGCAACCATACCCCCAGGGAACACTGAAGCTTTCTTT.

This clonotype was seen repeatedly, ten times or more. The chain links TRBV12-3 or TRBV12-4 to TRBJ1-1; D call uncertain. The CDR3 consists of 14 residues. V lost 5 bases and J 1 base, leaving 11 bases between the germline ends. This CDR3 is CASSQGSANTEAFF. The CDR3, as DNA: TGTGCCAGCAGTCAAGGTTCGGCGAACACTGAAGCTTTCTTT.